A selection of T cell receptor beta chains follows, all from one sample in a study of blood T cell repertoires in COVID-19. Sequencing was performed with immunoSEQ multiplex PCR; in TCRdb, only in-frame clones are kept and a portion is missing. The sample carries more than 350,000 clones, over 75% recorded once. Sequencing input: peripheral blood. The source of these receptors is a woman in her 30s with COVID-19, enrolled during active disease. Each CDR3 is given with its conserved first and last residue. Fields, in order: J gene, clone size, D gene, V gene, CDR3 protein, CDR3 DNA. D genes are given only for firm matches. Some rows mark clone size as missing; the rest say once, few, many or name a class of expanded clone.

J: TRBJ2-7; size: -; D: TRBD2; V: TRBV5-1; CDR3: CASSLVGGPDEQYF; DNA: TGCGCCAGCAGCTTGGTGGGAGGGCCGGACGAGCAGTACTTC
J: TRBJ2-1; size: -; D: TRBD2; V: TRBV5-4; CDR3: CATGLKRESYNEQFF; DNA: TGTGCCACAGGATTAAAGCGGGAGTCCTACAATGAGCAGTTCTTC
J: TRBJ2-2; size: -; D: TRBD2; V: TRBV5-1; CDR3: CASSSPGLATNTGELFF; DNA: TGCGCCAGCAGCTCGCCGGGACTAGCGACTAACACCGGGGAGCTGTTTTTT
J: TRBJ2-7; size: -; D: TRBD1; V: TRBV7-8; CDR3: CASSTNRGTYEQYF; DNA: TGTGCCAGCAGTACAAACAGGGGAACCTACGAGCAGTACTTC
J: TRBJ2-7; size: few; D: TRBD1; V: TRBV18; CDR3: CASSPRGTGVEQYF; DNA: TGTGCCAGCTCACCCAGAGGGACAGGGGTCGAGCAGTACTTC
J: TRBJ2-5; size: -; D: -; V: TRBV7-9; CDR3: CASSFPTAVKEETQYF; DNA: TGTGCCAGCAGCTTTCCTACGGCCGTTAAGGAGGAGACCCAGTACTTC
J: TRBJ2-2; size: -; D: -; V: TRBV2; CDR3: CASKTSLNTGELFF; DNA: TGTGCCAGTAAAACTAGCCTAAACACCGGGGAGCTGTTTTTT
J: TRBJ1-6; size: -; D: -; V: TRBV5-4; CDR3: CASSLDGNSPLHF; DNA: TGTGCCAGCAGCTTGGACGGTAATTCACCCCTCCACTTT
J: TRBJ1-1; size: -; D: -; V: TRBV4-1; CDR3: CASSRVLGQNTEAFF; DNA: TGCGCCAGCAGCCGGGTGTTGGGACAGAACACTGAAGCTTTCTTT
J: TRBJ1-3; size: -; D: TRBD1; V: TRBV19; CDR3: CASRAPGQFSGNTIYF; DNA: TGTGCCAGCAGGGCACCGGGACAGTTCTCTGGAAACACCATATATTTT
J: TRBJ1-1; size: -; D: -; V: TRBV6-5; CDR3: CASSYLRQAFF; DNA: TGTGCCAGCAGTTACCTTCGTCAAGCTTTCTTT
J: TRBJ1-1; size: -; D: TRBD1; V: TRBV28; CDR3: CASSLPSGQGAMNTEAFF; DNA: TGTGCCAGCAGTTTACCCTCGGGACAGGGGGCAATGAACACTGAAGCTTTCTTT
J: TRBJ1-1; size: -; D: -; V: TRBV5-1; CDR3: CASSPSVNTEAFF; DNA: TGCGCCAGCAGCCCCAGCGTGAACACTGAAGCTTTCTTT
J: TRBJ2-2; size: -; D: -; V: TRBV29-1; CDR3: CSVASGNTGELFF; DNA: TGCAGCGTTGCCAGCGGGAACACCGGGGAGCTGTTTTTT
J: TRBJ2-7; size: -; D: -; V: TRBV2; CDR3: CASSEVQGTYEQYF; DNA: TGTGCCAGCAGTGAAGTACAGGGTACCTACGAGCAGTACTTC
J: TRBJ1-6; size: -; D: -; V: TRBV19; CDR3: CASSSVRLENSPLHF; DNA: TGTGCCAGTAGTTCAGTGCGGCTTGAGAATTCACCCCTCCACTTT
J: TRBJ2-3; size: -; D: -; V: TRBV7-9; CDR3: CASSAEGSTDTQYF; DNA: TGTGCCAGCAGCGCCGAGGGAAGCACAGATACGCAGTATTTT
J: TRBJ2-3; size: -; D: -; V: TRBV12-3/TRBV12-4; CDR3: CASSLGRVDTQYF; DNA: TGTGCCAGCAGTTTAGGCAGGGTAGATACGCAGTATTTT
J: TRBJ2-1; size: -; D: TRBD2; V: TRBV18; CDR3: CASSPPGGPGNEQFF; DNA: TGTGCCAGCTCACCGCCGGGAGGGCCCGGAAATGAGCAGTTCTTC
J: TRBJ1-1; size: -; D: -; V: TRBV18; CDR3: CASSPAARNTEAFF; DNA: TGTGCCAGCTCACCAGCAGCTAGGAACACTGAAGCTTTCTTT
J: TRBJ2-7; size: -; D: -; V: TRBV10-3; CDR3: CAIARSSAAYEQYF; DNA: TGTGCCATTGCCCGTTCTAGCGCCGCCTACGAGCAGTACTTC
J: TRBJ2-7; size: -; D: TRBD2; V: TRBV7-8; CDR3: CASSFSGTPYEQYF; DNA: TGTGCCAGCAGCTTCAGCGGGACGCCCTACGAGCAGTACTTC
J: TRBJ1-6; size: few; D: -; V: TRBV5-1; CDR3: CASRRGNSPLHF; DNA: TGCGCCAGCAGGAGGGGGAATTCACCCCTCCACTTT
J: TRBJ2-3; size: -; D: -; V: TRBV5-8; CDR3: CASSTSSVVGTDTQYF; DNA: TGTGCCAGCAGCACCAGTAGCGTGGTCGGCACAGATACGCAGTATTTT
J: TRBJ1-6; size: many; D: -; V: TRBV5-1; CDR3: CASSLEVGRRNSPLHF; DNA: TGCGCCAGCAGCTTGGAGGTAGGGAGAAGGAATTCACCCCTCCACTTT
J: TRBJ2-1; size: -; D: TRBD2; V: TRBV5-1; CDR3: CASTFLAGAPNEQFF; DNA: TGCGCCAGCACCTTCCTAGCGGGAGCCCCCAATGAGCAGTTCTTC
J: TRBJ2-1; size: -; D: TRBD2; V: TRBV30; CDR3: CAWSVRLAGGGEQFF; DNA: TGTGCCTGGAGTGTACGACTAGCGGGAGGGGGTGAGCAGTTCTTC
J: TRBJ1-1; size: -; D: -; V: TRBV3-1/TRBV3-2; CDR3: CASSERSERAEAFF; DNA: TGTGCCAGCAGCGAACGGTCAGAGCGGGCTGAAGCTTTCTTT
J: TRBJ2-3; size: -; D: TRBD2; V: TRBV4-1; CDR3: CASSQETAGGPADTQYF; DNA: TGCGCCAGCAGCCAAGAAACGGCGGGAGGGCCGGCAGATACGCAGTATTTT
J: TRBJ2-7; size: once; D: -; V: TRBV5-4; CDR3: CASSKDWGGGEQYF; DNA: TGTGCCAGCAGCAAGGACTGGGGAGGGGGCGAGCAGTACTTC
J: TRBJ2-5; size: once; D: TRBD2; V: TRBV5-1; CDR3: CASSRGPAGAGETQYF; DNA: TGCGCCAGCAGCAGGGGCCCGGCGGGAGCGGGCGAGACCCAGTACTTC
J: TRBJ2-7; size: -; D: -; V: TRBV7-2; CDR3: CASSSRTHSGTYEQYF; DNA: TGTGCCAGCAGCTCCCGAACCCACTCCGGGACCTACGAGCAGTACTTC
J: TRBJ2-1; size: -; D: -; V: TRBV7-8; CDR3: CASSPLATYNEQFF; DNA: TGTGCCAGCAGCCCCCTAGCGACTTACAATGAGCAGTTCTTC
J: TRBJ2-7; size: few; D: -; V: TRBV3-1/TRBV3-2; CDR3: CASSQDGASEQYF; DNA: TGTGCCAGCAGCCAAGATGGGGCAAGCGAGCAGTACTTC
J: TRBJ1-5; size: -; D: TRBD1; V: TRBV9; CDR3: CASSPWDRGIEPQHF; DNA: TGTGCCAGCAGCCCATGGGACAGGGGAATTGAGCCCCAGCATTTT
J: TRBJ2-1; size: -; D: TRBD1; V: TRBV11-3; CDR3: CASSFTRDSSNEQFF; DNA: TGTGCCAGCAGTTTCACCCGGGACAGTAGTAATGAGCAGTTCTTC